The 23 T cell receptor beta chains below all came from one sample that was sequenced in a study of immune characterization of retroperitoneal liposarcoma. MiXCR, applied by TCRdb to the PCR reads, yields one record per CDR3 protein. The sample includes several thousand distinct CDR3 sequences, around 30% of them seen just once. The sequenced sample consisted of tumor tissue. These TCRs come from a female donor with retroperitoneal liposarcoma.

The rearrangement links TRBV6-1 to TRBJ2-3, with D possibly being TRBD2 (5 bases). The closer fit of TRBJ2-7 to the DNA end suggests the J call may be wrong. The germline V gene has CDR1 MNHNS and CDR2 SASEGT. This CDR3 contains 13 residues. CDR3 residues: CASSARRRYEQYF. In DNA form, the CDR3 reads TGTGCCAGCAGTGCCCGGCGGAGGTACGAGCAGTACTTC.

The chain joins TRBV2 to TRBJ2-4; 7 nucleotides match TRBD2. The germline CDR1 and CDR2 sequences are SNHLY and FYNNEI. The ends lost 1 base at V and 13 bases at J; junction bases unmatched: 4. The CDR3 is 12 residues long. The CDR3 loop reads CASSEDRGEQYF. The CDR3 DNA reads as TGTGCCAGCAGTGAAGATCGGGGGGAGCAGTACTTC.

This clonotype has at least ten counts. The chain uses TRBV12-3 or TRBV12-4 and TRBJ1-1; D is ambiguous. V lost 6 bases to trimming and J lost 0 bases, with 14 bases between them. CDR3 size: 15 residues. CDR3 loop: CASSSPEVMNTEAFF. Written as DNA, the CDR3 is TGTGCCAGCAGCTCCCCGGAGGTCATGAACACTGAAGCTTTCTTT.

This chain uses TRBV12-3 or TRBV12-4 with TRBJ1-1, with a possible D match to TRBD1 (5 bases). There are 12 residues in the CDR3. Trimming removed 6 bases from V and 8 bases from J, with 13 bases in between. The CDR3 loop is CASSLGGSEAFF. Written as DNA, the CDR3 is TGTGCCAGCAGCCTGGGGGGGTCCGAAGCTTTCTTT.

In this sample, this clonotype is large. The chain joins TRBV11-1 to TRBJ2-5; maybe TRBD2 (5 bases). The V and J ends lost 6 bases and 7 bases respectively, with 15 bases between them. CDR3 size: 13 residues. The germline gives CDR1 SGHAT, CDR2 FQDESV (reference sequence). This CDR3 is CASRGLGGGTQYF. The DNA for the CDR3 is TGTGCCAGCAGAGGGTTGGGCGGAGGGACCCAGTACTTC.

V usage is TRBV11-3 and J usage is TRBJ1-1; TRBD1 matches 10 bases. The CDR3 has 18 residues. Losses at the gene ends were 5 bases for V and 4 bases for J; bases not matched to a gene: 16. The germline CDR1 and CDR2 sequences are SGHNT and YENEEA. CDR3 amino acids: CASSPFPRSDRGPTEAFF. Written as DNA, the CDR3 is TGTGCCAGCAGCCCCTTCCCCAGATCAGACAGGGGGCCCACTGAAGCTTTCTTT.

This clonotype was detected only once. The rearrangement links TRBV7-6 to TRBJ2-1, with D possibly TRBD2 on 5 matching bases. The DNA end favors TRBJ2-7, so the J call may be wrong. This CDR3 region has 15 residues. Looked up from germline, CDR1 is SGHVS and CDR2 is FNYEAQ. The CDR3 reads CASIPPSGGYNEQYF. For the CDR3, the DNA is TGTGCCAGCATCCCTCCCAGCGGAGGCTACAATGAGCAGTACTTC.

The rearrangement joins TRBV6-6 to TRBJ2-1; TRBD2 might be the D (5 bases). The DNA matches TRBJ2-7 better at its end, which makes the J call doubtful. The germline V gene encodes CDR1 MNHNY and CDR2 SVGAGI (reference sequence). This CDR3 region has 12 residues. This CDR3 reads CASSVEGYEQYF. CDR3 DNA sequence: TGTGCCAGCAGTGTTGAGGGATACGAGCAGTACTTC.

V usage is TRBV11-3 and J usage is TRBJ2-2, with D unresolved. The CDR3 has 13 residues. Germline lookup yields CDR1 SGHNT and CDR2 YENEEA. Deletions cut 6 bases from V and 2 bases from J, with 7 bases between. The chain's CDR3 is CASSIGNTGELFF. CDR3 coding DNA: TGTGCCAGCAGTATTGGAAACACCGGGGAGCTGTTTTTT.

This clonotype came up many times. The CDR3, as DNA: TGTGCCAGCAGGGTCGGCGGACATGAAAAACTGTTTTTT. Its protein is CASRVGGHEKLFF. This chain connects TRBV27 to TRBJ1-4; D call uncertain. Germline V gene data show CDR1 as MNHEY and CDR2 as SMNVEV (reference sequence). CDR3 length equals 13 residues. Trimming left V 6 bases short and J 6 bases short, with 11 bases between.

This chain joins TRBV6-6 and TRBJ2-3; D gene ambiguous. The CDR3 is 13 residues long. Germline V CDR1 and CDR2: MNHNY, SVGAGI (reference sequence). Trimming left V 6 bases short and J 9 bases short, with 16 bases between. CDR3 bases: TGTGCCAGCAGCGGAGATCCGGGTCGAACGCAGTATTTT. Translating gives CASSGDPGRTQYF.

This chain uses TRBV12-3 or TRBV12-4 with TRBJ1-5; possible D gene TRBD1, 6 bases. The CDR3 covers 14 residues. Deletions cut 6 bases from V and 6 bases from J, with 15 bases between. CDR3 bases: TGTGCCAGCAGCAGTTACAGGGATGGTCAGCCCCAGCATTTT. This gives the protein CASSSYRDGQPQHF.

V is TRBV6-1 and J is TRBJ2-2, with 10 bases identical to TRBD1. Germline lookup yields CDR1 MNHNS and CDR2 SASEGT. The CDR3 is made up of 14 amino acids. V shed 1 base, J shed 7 bases, and the junction held 0 bases outside the gene matches. The CDR3 nucleotides are TGTGCCAGCAGTGAAGGGACAGGGGGCGGGGAGCTGTTTTTT. Protein product: CASSEGTGGGELFF.

The table lists this clonotype with a few counts. The chain links TRBV7-3 to TRBJ2-5; TRBD2 aligns across 9 bases. The germline CDR1 and CDR2 sequences are SGHTA and FQGTGA. The CDR3 runs to 15 residues. V gave up 0 bases and J gave up 5 bases; unmatched junction bases: 4. CDR3 coding DNA: TGTGCCAGCAGCTTAACAGGGCGGGAGGGGGAGACCCAGTACTTC. Amino acid sequence: CASSLTGREGETQYF.

The chain employs TRBV24-1 and TRBJ2-1; D gene ambiguous. With 1 base removed from V and 12 bases from J, the gap between germline ends came to 6 bases. CDR3 length equals 11 residues. CDR1 is KGHDR and CDR2 is SFDVKD in the germline V gene. The CDR3 region is CATSDFAGQFF. DNA for the CDR3: TGTGCCACCAGTGATTTTGCTGGGCAGTTCTTC.

The table lists this clonotype with many counts. The genes are TRBV6-1 and TRBJ2-1; 11 bases fit TRBD2. CDR1 MNHNS and CDR2 SASEGT come from the germline V gene. V was clipped by 8 bases and J by 9 bases; unmatched bases: 9. The CDR3 runs to 14 residues. The CDR3, as DNA: TGTGCCAGCCAACTAGCGGGAGCCGGAAGTGAGCAGTTCTTC. Translation gives CASQLAGAGSEQFF.

Worth noting for this clonotype: Compared with germline, one end of the junction differs, possibly owing to a read error. The chain couples TRBV12-3 or TRBV12-4 to TRBJ2-4; TRBD1 matches 7 bases. This CDR3 is built from 15 residues. CDR3 loop: CVSSYLSTGRGIQYF. CDR3 DNA sequence: TGTGTCAGCAGTTACCTTTCGACAGGGCGAGGCATTCAGTACTTC.

The chain employs TRBV4-3 and TRBJ2-5; TRBD2 agrees at 13 bases. The last part of the DNA fits TRBJ2-1 better; the J call may be wrong. Germline V gene data show CDR1 as LGHNA and CDR2 as YSLEER. This CDR3 is 16 amino acids long. The DNA of the CDR3 is TGCGCCAGCAGCCAAGATCCCGGACTAGCGGGAGATAGGCAGTTCTTC. Translating gives CASSQDPGLAGDRQFF.

Judged by abundance, this clonotype is medium-sized. J is TRBJ2-5 and V is TRBV7-6, with 8 bases lining up with TRBD2. The length of the CDR3 is 14 residues. V shed 5 bases, J shed 4 bases, and the junction held 6 bases outside the gene matches. CDR1 SGHVS and CDR2 FNYEAQ come from the germline V gene. The DNA of the CDR3 is TGTGCCAGCAGCCTACCGGGGGGGGGAGAGACCCAGTACTTC. This gives the protein CASSLPGGGETQYF. The whole variable domain, remainder taken from reference TRBV7-6 and TRBJ2-5, is GAGVSQSPRYKVTKRGQDVALRCDPISGHVSLYWYRQALGQGPEFLTYFNYEAQQDKSGLPNDRFSAERPEGSISTLTIQRTEQRDSAMYRCASSLPGGGETQYFGPGTRLLVL.

In its sample, this clonotype ranks as medium-sized. The chain has TRBV7-2 and TRBJ2-2; no firm D call. Trimming took 1 base from V and 6 from J, leaving 6 bases between them. This CDR3 region has 13 residues. From germline, CDR1 is SGHTA and CDR2 FQGNSA. The CDR3 protein is CASSLDRSGELFF. For the CDR3, the DNA is TGTGCCAGCAGCTTAGACCGGTCCGGGGAGCTGTTTTTT.

The chain is built from TRBV6-1 and TRBJ2-1; D ambiguous. The germline gives CDR1 MNHNS, CDR2 SASEGT. Trimming cost V 3 bases and J 16 bases, with 22 bases left between them. This CDR3 region has 14 residues. CDR3 bases: TGTGCCAGCAGTGAGTGGTCTCACCGCCAAGGAGTCTTCTTC. Translation: CASSEWSHRQGVFF.

This clonotype was recorded many times. This may stem from a read error, because a much larger clone lies one nucleotide away. V and J are TRBV11-3 and TRBJ2-5; tentative D call: TRBD2 (6 bases). The germline V gene encodes CDR1 SGHNT and CDR2 YENEEA. V dropped 1 base and J dropped 11 bases, with 14 bases sitting between them. The CDR3 totals 13 residues. Written as DNA, the CDR3 is TGTGCCAGCAGCTTAGGTGCGGGCGGGGAGCAGTACTTC. Protein sequence: CASSLGAGGEQYF.

V usage is TRBV7-2 and J usage is TRBJ1-4; D uncertain. Per germline, CDR1 SGHTA and CDR2 FQGNSA. This CDR3 spans 15 amino acids. The germline V and J ends were trimmed by 0 bases and 4 bases, with 9 bases remaining between them. The CDR3 DNA reads as TGTGCCAGCAGCTTAGCTGCAACCGTTAATGAAAAACTGTTTTTT. Its translation is CASSLAATVNEKLFF.